The rows below give T cell receptor beta chains drawn from one sample of a study of blood T cell repertoires in COVID-19. TCRdb's copy holds only in-frame clones and misses some; the assay was immunoSEQ multiplex PCR. The sample has under 200,000 clones, around nine tenths seen once; the top ten hold 0.53%. The sample comprised peripheral blood. The receptors were sampled from a man in his fifties with acute or convalescent COVID-19. CDR3s include the opening cysteine and the closing phenylalanine or tryptophan. A D gene is named only where the DNA matches it firmly.

v_call,d_call,j_call,cdr3_aa
TRBV9,.,TRBJ1-2,CASSEGRTDGYTF
TRBV19,TRBD2,TRBJ2-3,CASSEGLAGIHPAVDTQYF
TRBV2,.,TRBJ1-1,CARDTDTEAFF
TRBV3-1/TRBV3-2,TRBD1,TRBJ1-6,CASSQGQGALTYNSPLHF
TRBV14,.,TRBJ2-7,CASSPGWNEQYF
TRBV3-1/TRBV3-2,.,TRBJ2-2,CASSAGRGRLDTGELFF
TRBV5-4,TRBD1,TRBJ1-1,CASSLAGTGGTEAFF
TRBV21-1,.,TRBJ2-1,CASSPPGVDEQFF
TRBV5-1,TRBD1,TRBJ2-3,CASSFDRAGTDTQYF
TRBV6-6,.,TRBJ1-4,CASSRQGLGHKDEKLFF
TRBV11-2,TRBD1,TRBJ2-6,CASSQRTGALSGANVLTF
TRBV27,.,TRBJ1-6,CASRRQDSPLHF
TRBV4-1,TRBD1,TRBJ2-2,CASSQGRGQEYTGELFF
TRBV5-6,.,TRBJ2-2,CASSPPQGKDYTGELFF
TRBV19,TRBD2,TRBJ2-3,CASSVLAGGPVDTQYF
TRBV6-5,TRBD2,TRBJ2-2,CASSYSGRTGELFF
TRBV12-3/TRBV12-4,TRBD1,TRBJ1-2,CASSRDRAYGYTF
TRBV7-2,.,TRBJ1-4,CASSLGGTNEKLFF
TRBV2,TRBD1,TRBJ1-5,CASRRTGTYQPQHF
TRBV5-6,.,TRBJ2-1,CASSLSPSGNEQFF
TRBV5-1,TRBD1,TRBJ2-6,CASSFGTGNSGANVLTF
TRBV28,TRBD1,TRBJ1-6,CASSLSQGDSPLHF